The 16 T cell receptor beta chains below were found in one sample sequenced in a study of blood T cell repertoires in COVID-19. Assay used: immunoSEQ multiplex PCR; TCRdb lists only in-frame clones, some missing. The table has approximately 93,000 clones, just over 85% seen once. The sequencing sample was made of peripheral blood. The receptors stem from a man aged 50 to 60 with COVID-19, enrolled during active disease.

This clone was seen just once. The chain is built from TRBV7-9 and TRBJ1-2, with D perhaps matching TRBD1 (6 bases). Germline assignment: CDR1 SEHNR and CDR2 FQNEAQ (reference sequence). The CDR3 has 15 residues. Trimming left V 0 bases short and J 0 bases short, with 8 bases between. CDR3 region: CASSLAGAPNYGYTF. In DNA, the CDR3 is TGTGCCAGCAGCTTAGCGGGGGCCCCTAACTATGGCTACACCTTC.

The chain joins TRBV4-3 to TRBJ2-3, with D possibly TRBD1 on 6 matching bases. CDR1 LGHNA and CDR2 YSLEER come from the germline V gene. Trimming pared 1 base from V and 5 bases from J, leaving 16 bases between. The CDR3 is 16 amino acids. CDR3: CASSQGWAGAEDTQYF. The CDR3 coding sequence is TGCGCCAGCAGCCAAGGATGGGCAGGGGCGGAAGATACGCAGTATTTT.

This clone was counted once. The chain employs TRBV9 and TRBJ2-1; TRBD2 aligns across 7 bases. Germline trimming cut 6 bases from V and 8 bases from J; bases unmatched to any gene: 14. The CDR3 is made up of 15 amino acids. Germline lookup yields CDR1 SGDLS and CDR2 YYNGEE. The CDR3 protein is CASTPGGTRGDEQFF. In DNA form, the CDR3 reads TGTGCCAGCACTCCCGGGGGGACCCGGGGGGATGAGCAGTTCTTC.

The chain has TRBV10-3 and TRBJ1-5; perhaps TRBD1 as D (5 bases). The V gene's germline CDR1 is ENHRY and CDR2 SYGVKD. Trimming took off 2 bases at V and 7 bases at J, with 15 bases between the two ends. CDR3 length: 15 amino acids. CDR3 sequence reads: CAISEAGGRQQPQHF. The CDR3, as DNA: TGTGCCATCAGTGAGGCGGGGGGGAGGCAACAGCCCCAGCATTTT.

The CDR3 DNA follows: TGTGCCAGCAGTTACACGCGCGACAGTGAAGCTTTCTTT. Residues: CASSYTRDSEAFF. This sequence joins TRBV6-5 and TRBJ1-1, with D possibly matching TRBD1 (5 bases). CDR1 MNHEY and CDR2 SVGAGI come from the germline V gene. Trimming removed 2 bases at V and 7 bases at J, with 11 bases between. CDR3 size: 13 residues.

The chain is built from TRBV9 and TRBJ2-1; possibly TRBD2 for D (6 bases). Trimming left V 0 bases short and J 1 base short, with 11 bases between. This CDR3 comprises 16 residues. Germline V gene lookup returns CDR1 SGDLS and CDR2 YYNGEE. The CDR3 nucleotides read TGTGCCAGCAGCGTAGTCGGGGGTGTATCCTACAATGAGCAGTTCTTC. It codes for CASSVVGGVSYNEQFF.

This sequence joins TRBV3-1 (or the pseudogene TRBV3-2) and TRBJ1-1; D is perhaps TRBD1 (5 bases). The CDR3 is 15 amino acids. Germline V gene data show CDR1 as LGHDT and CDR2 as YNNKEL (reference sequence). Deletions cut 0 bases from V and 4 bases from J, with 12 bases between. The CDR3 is CASSQEEGAITEAFF. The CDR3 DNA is TGTGCCAGCAGCCAAGAAGAAGGGGCTATCACTGAAGCTTTCTTT.

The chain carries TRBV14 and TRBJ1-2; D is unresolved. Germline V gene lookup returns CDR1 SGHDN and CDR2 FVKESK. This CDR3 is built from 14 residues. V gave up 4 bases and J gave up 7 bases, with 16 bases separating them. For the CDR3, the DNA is TGTGCCAGCAGCCGAGAGTCCGAGGGATCTGGCTACACCTTC. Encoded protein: CASSRESEGSGYTF.

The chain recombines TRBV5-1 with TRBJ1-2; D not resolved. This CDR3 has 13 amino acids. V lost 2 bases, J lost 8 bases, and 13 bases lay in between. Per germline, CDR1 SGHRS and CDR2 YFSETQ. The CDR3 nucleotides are TGCGCCAGCAGCTTAAGACCCGCGGAGGGCTACACCTTC. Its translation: CASSLRPAEGYTF.

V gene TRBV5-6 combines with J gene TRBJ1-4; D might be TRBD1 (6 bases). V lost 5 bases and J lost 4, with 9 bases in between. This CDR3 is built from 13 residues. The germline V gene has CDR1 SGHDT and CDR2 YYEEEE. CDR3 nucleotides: TGTGCCAGCAGGGGACAACTTAATGAAAAACTGTTTTTT. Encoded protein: CASRGQLNEKLFF.

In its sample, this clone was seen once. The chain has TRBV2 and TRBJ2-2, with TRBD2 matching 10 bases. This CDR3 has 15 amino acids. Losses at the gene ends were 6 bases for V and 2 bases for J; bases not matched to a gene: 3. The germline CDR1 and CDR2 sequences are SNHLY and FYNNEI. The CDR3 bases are TGTGCCAGCAGGGGACTAGCGCACAACACCGGGGAGCTGTTTTTT. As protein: CASRGLAHNTGELFF.

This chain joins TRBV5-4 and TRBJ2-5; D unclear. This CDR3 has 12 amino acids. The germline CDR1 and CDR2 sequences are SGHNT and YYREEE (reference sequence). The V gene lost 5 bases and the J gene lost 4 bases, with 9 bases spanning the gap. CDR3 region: CASSAGRETQYF. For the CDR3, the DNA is TGTGCCAGCAGTGCAGGCCGAGAGACCCAGTACTTC.

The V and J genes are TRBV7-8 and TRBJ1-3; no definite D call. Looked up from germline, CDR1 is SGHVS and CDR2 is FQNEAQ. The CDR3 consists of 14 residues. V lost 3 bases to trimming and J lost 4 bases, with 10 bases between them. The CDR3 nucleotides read TGTGCCAGCAGCTTCTCCCGGGGAGGAAACACCATATATTTT. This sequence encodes CASSFSRGGNTIYF.

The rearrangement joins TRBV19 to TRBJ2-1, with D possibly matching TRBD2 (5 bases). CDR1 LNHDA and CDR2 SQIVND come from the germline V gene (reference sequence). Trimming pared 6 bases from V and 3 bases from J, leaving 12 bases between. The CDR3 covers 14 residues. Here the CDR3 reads CASSKRTGYNEQFF. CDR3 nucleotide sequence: TGTGCCAGTAGCAAGCGGACTGGCTACAATGAGCAGTTCTTC.

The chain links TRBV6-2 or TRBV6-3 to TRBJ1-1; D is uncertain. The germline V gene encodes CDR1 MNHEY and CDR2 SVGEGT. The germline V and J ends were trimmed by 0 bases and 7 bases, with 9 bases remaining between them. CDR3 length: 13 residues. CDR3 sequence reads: CASSYSQVFEAFF. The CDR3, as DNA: TGTGCCAGCAGTTACTCGCAGGTTTTTGAAGCTTTCTTT.

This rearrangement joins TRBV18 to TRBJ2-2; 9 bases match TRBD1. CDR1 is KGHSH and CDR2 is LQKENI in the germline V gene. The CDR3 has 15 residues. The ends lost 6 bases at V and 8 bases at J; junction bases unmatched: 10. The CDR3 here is CASSTPQGATGELFF. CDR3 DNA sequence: TGTGCCAGCTCTACCCCACAGGGGGCGACAGGGGAGCTGTTTTTT.